Shown below are 8 T cell receptor beta chains from a single sample sequenced in a study of T cell changes during pregnancy in multiple sclerosis. Repertoires were generated with immunoSEQ multiplex PCR, while TCRdb's copy carries only in-frame clones and drops some. The sample has tens of thousands of clones; about 91% are singletons. The sample here was peripheral blood, taken in the first trimester of pregnancy. All receptors derive from a female donor with multiple sclerosis, enrolled in a pregnancy study.

J is TRBJ1-1 and V is TRBV7-3, with TRBD1 identical over 10 bases. The CDR3 length is 16 residues. Germline V CDR1 and CDR2: SGHTA, FQGTGA. V trimming: 5 bases; J trimming: 11 bases; junction bases outside the gene matches: 17. CDR3 DNA sequence: TGTGCCAGCAGCCTTAACCCGGGACAGGGGCCTCGGGTGGCTTTCTTT. Its protein is CASSLNPGQGPRVAFF.

The J gene is TRBJ1-5, the V gene TRBV19, with 7 bases that match TRBD1. Trimming cost V 5 bases and J 6 bases; bases outside gene matches: 4. There are 13 residues in the CDR3. Germline V gene sequence: CDR1 LNHDA, CDR2 SQIVND (reference sequence). CDR3 sequence (DNA): TGTGCCAGTAGTCCCGGGACAGTTCAGCCCCAGCATTTT. Its protein is CASSPGTVQPQHF.

J is TRBJ2-1 and V is TRBV6-5; 9 bases are a match to TRBD2. The CDR3 loop spans 13 amino acids. After removal of 4 bases from V and 14 bases from J, the junction contained 9 bases not matched to a gene. Per germline, CDR1 MNHEY and CDR2 SVGAGI. CDR3 bases: TGTGCCAGCAGTTTTGGGCTAGCGGGGAGTGAGTTCTTC. Amino acid sequence: CASSFGLAGSEFF.

The genes are TRBV21-1 and TRBJ1-5. TRBV21-1 is a known pseudogene. The CDR3 length is 13 residues. CDR3 loop: CASSKFIPQPQHF. The CDR3 bases are TGTGCCAGCAGCAAGTTTATCCCCCAGCCCCAGCATTTT.

V is TRBV5-8 and J is TRBJ1-1, with 8 bases aligning to TRBD1. The length of the CDR3 is 14 residues. The J segment lost 5 bases and the V segment lost 4 bases, leaving 7 bases of the junction unmatched. The germline CDR1 and CDR2 sequences are SGHTS and YDEGEE. The CDR3 DNA is TGTGCCAGCAGCATCGGACAGGGTCGAACTGAAGCTTTCTTT. Residues: CASSIGQGRTEAFF.

The J gene is TRBJ1-5, the V gene TRBV18; D gene uncertain. The CDR3 has 15 amino acids. The germline V gene has CDR1 KGHSH and CDR2 LQKENI. Trimming pared 3 bases from V and 4 bases from J, leaving 13 bases between. In DNA, the CDR3 is TGTGCCAGCTCACCCGCGGGGTCCTGGAATCAGCCCCAGCATTTT. Its translation: CASSPAGSWNQPQHF.

CDR3 protein: CASSLVVSGGTQETQYF. In nucleotides, the CDR3 is TGTGCCAGCAGCTTAGTGGTTAGCGGGGGGACGCAAGAGACCCAGTACTTC. The J gene is TRBJ2-5, the V gene TRBV7-2, with 10 bases that match TRBD2. CDR3 size: 17 residues. V was clipped by 1 base and J by 2 bases; unmatched bases: 7. Germline V gives CDR1 SGHTA, CDR2 FQGNSA.

There are a few counts of this clone. Different DNA sequences within this sample yield the same CDR3. This rearrangement joins TRBV5-8 to TRBJ1-6, with D possibly TRBD1 on 5 matching bases. V was pared by 0 bases and J by 6 bases, with 7 bases between. CDR1 SGHTS and CDR2 YDEGEE come from the germline V gene. CDR3 size: 14 residues. The CDR3 here is CASSLDRSNSPLHF. In nucleotides, the CDR3 is TGTGCCAGCAGCTTGGACAGGTCTAATTCACCCCTCCACTTT.